This record looks at one T cell receptor beta chain sequence and its context. Original methodology: Reference gene primer amplification gave nucleated cell count estimates. Clones were sequenced by immunoSEQ multiplex PCR, and TCRdb holds only the in-frame ones, with some missing. That table gives V, J and clone size, and the DNA gave D and trimming. The sample carries about 67,000 clones, around 87% recorded once. These data originate in a study of blood T cell repertoires in COVID-19. Study-wide background: The United States, Italy and Spain were the sources of the acute and convalescent COVID-19 samples. T cells, B-cell-depleted T cells, or PBMCs supplied cDNA or gDNA.

The origin of this receptor is a man aged 45 to 65 with active COVID-19. The sample comprised peripheral blood.

The CDR3 DNA reads TGCAGCGTGAGGACTAGCGGGAGTTTAACCGGGGAGCTGTTTTTT. Its protein product is CSVRTSGSLTGELFF. This chain connects TRBV29-1 to TRBJ2-2, with TRBD2 matching over 13 bases. After removal of 6 bases from V and 5 bases from J, the junction contained 6 bases not matched to a gene. The CDR3 is 15 amino acids. Germline V gives CDR1 SQVTM, CDR2 ANQGSEA.